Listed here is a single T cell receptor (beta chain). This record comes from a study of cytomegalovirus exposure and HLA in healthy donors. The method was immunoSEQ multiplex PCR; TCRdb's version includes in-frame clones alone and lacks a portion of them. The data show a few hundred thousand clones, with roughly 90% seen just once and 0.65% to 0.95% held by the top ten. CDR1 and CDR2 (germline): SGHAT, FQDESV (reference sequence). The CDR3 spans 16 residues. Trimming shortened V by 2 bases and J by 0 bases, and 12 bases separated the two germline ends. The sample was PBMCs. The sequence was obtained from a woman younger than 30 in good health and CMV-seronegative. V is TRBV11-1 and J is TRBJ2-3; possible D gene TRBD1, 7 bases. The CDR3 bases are TGTGCCAGCAGCTTAACCCCAGGGGGGAGCACAGATACGCAGTATTTT. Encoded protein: CASSLTPGGSTDTQYF.